A selection of T cell receptor beta chains follows, all from one sample in a study of blood T cell repertoires in COVID-19. The assay was immunoSEQ multiplex PCR, and TCRdb's table has in-frame clones only and misses some. The sample yields some 150,000 clones, 75% to 85% seen once. Sequencing input: peripheral blood. Receptor source: a human donor with acute or convalescent COVID-19. The donor label of this sample is uncertain. The CDR3 runs from the conserved cysteine through the conserved F or W. The D gene is left open where the match is weak. The size field is filled for only some rows; it gives once, few, many or a size class.

TRBV3-1/TRBV3-2	many	TRBJ1-1	.	TGTGCCAGCAGCCAAGACGCTGAAGCTTTCTTT	CASSQDAEAFF
TRBV13	.	TRBJ1-6	TRBD1	TGTGCCAGCAGCTACCGATCCTACAGGGGCGAATCACCCCTCCACTTT	CASSYRSYRGESPLHF
TRBV6-5	.	TRBJ2-3	TRBD1	TGTGCCAGCAGTTGGGCACAGGGGGATAGTTCAGATACGCAGTATTTT	CASSWAQGDSSDTQYF
TRBV27	.	TRBJ2-2	TRBD1	TGTGCCAGCAGTAGTCAAGGGACAGCGAACACCGGGGAGCTGTTTTTT	CASSSQGTANTGELFF
TRBV7-8	.	TRBJ2-7	TRBD1	TGTGCCAGCAGCCCGGACAGGGTTTACGAGCAGTACTTC	CASSPDRVYEQYF
TRBV7-6	.	TRBJ1-1	.	TGTGCCAGCAGCTTTGGGGAGGACACTGAAGCTTTCTTT	CASSFGEDTEAFF
TRBV6-5	.	TRBJ2-7	TRBD1	TGTGCCAGCAATCACAGGGGGGACTACGAGCAGTACTTC	CASNHRGDYEQYF
TRBV6-5	.	TRBJ2-1	TRBD1	TGTGCCAGCAGTTACTCCGACAGGGGAGTAAGGAATGAGCAGTTCTTC	CASSYSDRGVRNEQFF
TRBV9	.	TRBJ1-3	TRBD1	TGTGCCAGCAGCCTATCAGGGGGGTACTCTGGAAACACCATATATTTT	CASSLSGGYSGNTIYF
TRBV27	.	TRBJ1-2	TRBD1	TGTGCCAGCAGTTCAACTGGACAGGGACGGGGCTACACCTTC	CASSSTGQGRGYTF
TRBV6-5	.	TRBJ1-5	TRBD1	TGTGCCAGCTTCAGGACAGGATATAGCAATCAGCCCCAGCATTTT	CASFRTGYSNQPQHF
TRBV24-1	.	TRBJ1-2	.	TGTGCCACCAGTGATTCAGGCTACTATGGCTACACCTTC	CATSDSGYYGYTF
TRBV5-1	once	TRBJ1-2	.	TGCGCCAGCAGCTTGGGGGGCGGAGAACTACATGGCTACACCTTC	CASSLGGGELHGYTF
TRBV1	.	TRBJ1-5	.	TGCACCAGCAGCCAACGTGAGGGGGAGCGGACAGGGTTGGATTTT	CTSSQREGERTGLDF
TRBV11-2	.	TRBJ2-5	TRBD1	TGTGCCAGCAGCCGCGCAGGGGGAGAGACCCAGTACTTC	CASSRAGGETQYF
TRBV7-9	once	TRBJ1-1	TRBD1	TGTGCCAGCAGCTCCGGACAGGGTTCGAACACTGAAGCTTTCTTT	CASSSGQGSNTEAFF
TRBV14	.	TRBJ1-2	.	TGTGCCAGCAGACCCCAGGGATCTAACTATGGCTACACCTTC	CASRPQGSNYGYTF
TRBV19	once	TRBJ2-7	TRBD1	TGTGCCAGTAGACCGGGACAGGAACCTTACGAGCAGTACTTC	CASRPGQEPYEQYF
TRBV7-8	.	TRBJ1-1	.	TGTGCCAGCAGCTTTAGGGGGGGCGGGACGAACACTGAAGCTTTCTTT	CASSFRGGGTNTEAFF
TRBV24-1	few	TRBJ2-1	.	TGTGCCACCAGTGATTTTCAGCGGTCCCGGGGCAATGAGCAGTTCTTC	CATSDFQRSRGNEQFF
TRBV15	.	TRBJ1-5	.	TGTGCCACCAGCAGAGGACACAGCAATCAGCCCCAGCATTTT	CATSRGHSNQPQHF
TRBV30	.	TRBJ1-2	.	TGTGCCTCCACGAGCGGGACCGGGGGGGACTTC	CASTSGTGGDF
TRBV11-3	once	TRBJ2-1	.	TGTGCCAGCAGCGGAGCTAGGGGGGGTGAGCAGTTCTTC	CASSGARGGEQFF
TRBV27	.	TRBJ1-2	.	TGTGCCGCCGCTAGGGGATGGAATTCTGGCTACACCTTC	CAAARGWNSGYTF
TRBV13	.	TRBJ1-3	.	TGTGCCAGCAGCCCGGTGGGGCGGCAACTCTCTGGAAACACCATATATTTT	CASSPVGRQLSGNTIYF
TRBV4-1	.	TRBJ2-7	TRBD2	TGCGCCAGCAGCCAAGATGGGACTAGAGGCAACGAGCAGTACTTC	CASSQDGTRGNEQYF
TRBV5-6	.	TRBJ2-1	.	TGTGCCAGCAGCTTCGGTTACAATGAGCAGTTCTTC	CASSFGYNEQFF
TRBV2	.	TRBJ2-5	TRBD1	TGTGCCAGCAACAGGGGACATGCGACAGAGACCCAGTACTTC	CASNRGHATETQYF
TRBV3-1/TRBV3-2	once	TRBJ2-3	TRBD2	TGTGCCAGCAGCCAAGATCTGCGGGGGAGCGGGCGGGGCAAGTATTTT	CASSQDLRGSGRGKYF
TRBV19	once	TRBJ2-6	TRBD1	TGTGCCAGTAGTGGGACAGGTAGGAGGTCTGGGGCCAACGTCCTGACTTTC	CASSGTGRRSGANVLTF
TRBV12-5	.	TRBJ1-1	TRBD1	TGTGCTAGTGGTTTTTATCAGGGGGCAGGTGAGGACACTGAAGCTTTCTTT	CASGFYQGAGEDTEAFF
TRBV21-1	once	TRBJ2-4	.	TGTGCCAGCAGGGTCTACAGGGGAGAAGCCAAAAACATTCAGTACTTC	CASRVYRGEAKNIQYF
TRBV4-1	.	TRBJ2-5	.	TGCGCCAGCAGCCAAGATGAGGACCTTACAGGGGAGACCCAGTACTTC	CASSQDEDLTGETQYF
TRBV2	.	TRBJ2-5	TRBD2	TGTGCCAGCAGTGAAGAACTAGCGGGGGTCGGGGAGACCCAGTACTTC	CASSEELAGVGETQYF
TRBV19	.	TRBJ1-6	.	TGTGCCAGTAGTCCCCTTGGAGGCTCCTATAATTCACCCCTCCACTTT	CASSPLGGSYNSPLHF
TRBV12-3/TRBV12-4	once	TRBJ1-5	.	TGTGCCAGCAGTTTACAGGGAGGGCCCCAGCATTTT	CASSLQGGPQHF
TRBV11-2	.	TRBJ2-1	.	TGTGCCACCGAATTTGCTGTGAGCGATGAGCAGTTCTTC	CATEFAVSDEQFF
TRBV4-1	.	TRBJ1-3	.	TGCGCCAGCAGCCAAACGGAGAGAGGAAACACCATATATTTT	CASSQTERGNTIYF
TRBV15	.	TRBJ1-4	.	TGTGCCACCAGCAGAGAGATCGGGGGGAACGCTAATGAAAAACTGTTTTTT	CATSREIGGNANEKLFF
TRBV29-1	once	TRBJ1-2	.	TGCAGCTCCGGAGGGGACTATGGCTACACCTTC	CSSGGDYGYTF
TRBV11-2	.	TRBJ2-2	TRBD1	TGTGCCAGCAGCGGGGGACAGTCGAACACCGGGGAGCTGTTTTTT	CASSGGQSNTGELFF
TRBV5-1	.	TRBJ2-1	.	TGCGCCAGCAGCTTGACAGGGATCCGCAATGAGCAGTTCTTC	CASSLTGIRNEQFF
TRBV7-2	.	TRBJ1-2	.	TGTGCCAGCAGTGACAGTTTGGGGCCCTATGGCTACACCTTC	CASSDSLGPYGYTF
TRBV12-3/TRBV12-4	.	TRBJ1-5	.	TGTGCCAGCAGGGGGGCCTTAAATCAGCCCCAGCATTTT	CASRGALNQPQHF
TRBV5-5	.	TRBJ2-3	.	TGTGCCAGCAGCTTGAATACATTAAGCACAGATACGCAGTATTTT	CASSLNTLSTDTQYF
TRBV5-1	.	TRBJ1-4	TRBD1	TGCGCCAGCAGCATGGGACAGGTTAATAATGAAAAACTGTTTTTT	CASSMGQVNNEKLFF
TRBV2	.	TRBJ2-1	.	TGTGCCAGCAGTGGGTCTGGACAGTTTTCCTACAATGAGCAGTTCTTC	CASSGSGQFSYNEQFF
TRBV5-1	.	TRBJ2-6	.	TGCGCCAGCAGCTTGGTAGCCCAGGAGGGATCGAGCGGGGCCAACGTCCTGACTTTC	CASSLVAQEGSSGANVLTF
TRBV9	.	TRBJ1-6	.	TGTGCCAGCAGCGTGAGTAATTCACCCCTCCACTTT	CASSVSNSPLHF
TRBV18	.	TRBJ1-1	.	TGTGCCAGCTCACGCCTACGGGACGGGGGGAGGGGCACTGAAGCTTTCTTT	CASSRLRDGGRGTEAFF
TRBV2	many	TRBJ1-5	TRBD1	TGTGCCAGCAGGGCGGGACAGGGGGCTTACCAGCCCCAGCATTTT	CASRAGQGAYQPQHF
TRBV3-1/TRBV3-2	.	TRBJ1-2	.	TGTGCCAGCAGCCAAGGTAGCAGTAACTATGGCTACACCTTC	CASSQGSSNYGYTF
TRBV24-1	.	TRBJ1-6	.	TGTGCCACCAGTGCTAGCTCCTATAATTCACCCCTCCACTTT	CATSASSYNSPLHF